These T cell receptor beta chains were read from a single sample in a study of OX40 agonist ivuxolimab in advanced cancers. Sequenced by immunoSEQ multiplex PCR; TCRdb stores in-frame clones only, minus some. The table shows about 120,000 clones, with 90% to 95% occurring only once. Material: CD4+ or CD8+ T cells sorted from blood, obtained in a trial of the OX40 agonist ivuxolimab. The origin of the receptors is an adult with an advanced solid tumor such as melanoma, head and neck, liver or kidney cancer. Each CDR3 is given without its conserved first and last residue.

14	TRBV7-9	ASSNRDRGLKNIQY
11	TRBV18	ASSNTGTDTQY
12	TRBV9	ASSRPGGPETQY
14	TRBV5-4	ASSFIRTADYNEQF
14	TRBV5-1	ASSLASGAGYNEQF
13	TRBV7-9	ASSLGTSRGAPQH
12	TRBV5-1	ASSRRQEMDGYT
14	TRBV6-6	ASSYSPAGGPHEQY
13	TRBV5-1	ASSLATGQGKAQY
14	TRBV9	ASSAGLTGPGSALH
12	TRBV6-5	ASRATSTTGELF
12	TRBV5-1	ASSLEGTDNEQF
13	TRBV25-1	ASEKGQGATHTQY
11	TRBV28	ASTVGQGARQY
12	TRBV5-4	ASSFRDGNEKLF
13	TRBV2	ASSEERTGLGGYT
11	TRBV7-9	ASSFYSYQGYT
21	TRBV9	ASSVGGWRQGMGSGYSYNEQF
13	TRBV5-6	ASSPGTGITDTQY
10	TRBV29-1	SVAQTGPEAF
9	TRBV7-2	ASGRNPEAF
12	TRBV6-1	ASSLGTGNYEQY
13	TRBV19	ASSIGQASSYEQY
13	TRBV6-1	ASSELGTGDYEQY
13	TRBV19	ASSIAGWSNQPQH
14	TRBV19	ASSMGTARATDTQY
13	TRBV19	ASRPLTGGSDTQY
15	TRBV19	ASSTWTGKSSYNEQF
11	TRBV7-7	ASSRTTVSSQY
12	TRBV5-1	ASSPGQGGHGYT
13	TRBV6-5	ASRRTGTGLNEQF
9	TRBV20-1	SANEGNIQY
11	TRBV2	ASTGTSTDTQY
11	TRBV18	ASQRDSSYEQY
16	TRBV5-1	ASSRRRGRSVGTDTQY
12	TRBV18	ASSPWGDNEKLF
15	TRBV15	ATSRRTGGAEGDTQY
13	TRBV7-3	ASSFEPVNTGELF
13	TRBV11-2	ASSFSGRAPDTQY
13	TRBV7-9	ASSLEGTGGTEAF
13	TRBV18	ASSPPTGGDNEQF
13	TRBV28	ASTPRGQIYNEQF
12	TRBV7-6	ASSLERSDTEAF
14	TRBV19	ASSRVSGGSNQPQH
13	TRBV4-2	ASSPLSGNTDTQY
14	TRBV6-1	ASSDGTSGGSYEQF
13	TRBV19	ASSMGGSTNEKLF
12	TRBV28	ASSRTRDTDTQY
16	TRBV5-5	ASSFGGQRISGANVLT
12	TRBV30	AWSTSARNSPLH
16	TRBV28	ASSLSVRQGRSTGELF
15	TRBV11-3	ASSPAFLAGDTGELF
13	TRBV6-6	ASSYSRGTNEKLF
12	TRBV7-3	ASSLSAGGPGQY
14	TRBV16	ASSRPTSGGGREQY